This T cell receptor beta chain derives from a study of cytomegalovirus exposure and HLA in healthy donors. Across the study: Within the Caucasian-associated ancestry cluster were around 81% of the approximately 400 genotyped donors.

The PCR had 60 Vbeta and 13 Jbeta primers. Assay: immunoSEQ multiplex PCR; the TCRdb copy retains only in-frame clones and omits some. This table holds about 190,000 clones, around 75% found once. The ends were cut back, 3 bases at V and 8 bases at J, with 16 bases in the middle. The CDR3 is made up of 15 amino acids. Germline CDR1 reads SEHNR; CDR2 reads FQNEAQ (reference sequence). Study-wide points: For most TCR sequences rarity was the rule, although some public TCRs occurred in many donors. When analyzed later, a missense DCLRE1C variant was found to be linked to TCR beta V- and J-gene trimming.

Donors counted as nominally healthy when sampled, yet unrecorded immune exposures were likely. This clone was counted once. Its target is unknown. Material for sequencing was PBMCs. This clonotype originated in a man aged 40-55 years in good health and CMV-seropositive. The rearrangement joins TRBV7-9 to TRBJ1-4, with TRBD1 as a possible D gene (5 bases). DNA of the CDR3: TGTGCCAGCAGCTTGCGACAGCCTGTCGGGGAAAAACTGTTTTTT. This codes for CASSLRQPVGEKLFF.